What follows are 7 T cell receptor beta chains derived from one specimen sequenced in a study of OX40 agonist ivuxolimab in advanced cancers. Clones were sequenced by immunoSEQ multiplex PCR, and TCRdb holds only the in-frame ones, with some missing. The sample holds about 77,000 clones, around 83% seen once. Source: CD4+ or CD8+ T cells sorted from blood, taken in a trial of the OX40 agonist ivuxolimab. Source of these receptors: an adult with an advanced solid tumor such as melanoma, head and neck, liver or kidney cancer.

The count of this clone is one. The chain has TRBV29-1 and TRBJ2-5; D is uncertain. This CDR3 spans 10 amino acids. V gave up 7 bases and J gave up 2 bases, with 5 bases separating them. Germline V gives CDR1 SQVTM, CDR2 ANQGSEA. CDR3 loop: CSGGQETQYF. The CDR3 nucleotides are TGCAGCGGGGGACAAGAGACCCAGTACTTC.

The chain uses TRBV5-4 and TRBJ1-3; maybe TRBD1 (6 bases). This CDR3 spans 14 amino acids. The germline gives CDR1 SGHNT, CDR2 YYREEE (reference sequence). Deletions cut 5 bases from V and 0 bases from J, with 9 bases between. DNA for the CDR3: TGTGCCAGCAGATCGACAGGCTCTGGAAACACCATATATTTT. Its translation is CASRSTGSGNTIYF.

The V and J genes are TRBV5-1 and TRBJ2-5; 8 bases align to TRBD2. CDR1 is SGHRS, CDR2 YFSETQ, per germline. The CDR3 runs 15 residues. V was pared by 3 bases and J by 5 bases, with 9 bases of the junction left unmatched. The CDR3 sequence is CASSYAGGSGETQYF. CDR3 sequence (DNA): TGCGCCAGCAGCTACGCGGGGGGATCGGGGGAGACCCAGTACTTC. Full variable domain (outside the CDR3, taken from reference TRBV5-1 and TRBJ2-5): KAGVTQTPRYLIKTRGQQVTLSCSPISGHRSVSWYQQTPGQGLQFLFEYFSETQRNKGNFPGRFSGRQFSNSRSEMNVSTLELGDSALYLCASSYAGGSGETQYFGPGTRLLVL.

The rearrangement joins TRBV30 to TRBJ1-3; TRBD1 matches at 10 bases. After removal of 1 base from V and 5 bases from J, the junction contained 8 bases not matched to a gene. Germline V gives CDR1 GTSNPN, CDR2 SVGIG (reference sequence). The CDR3 loop spans 16 amino acids. The CDR3 DNA follows: TGTGCCTGGAGTGCTTCGGGACAGGGGATAAGAAACACCATATATTTT. Translation gives CAWSASGQGIRNTIYF.

This rearrangement joins TRBV29-1 to TRBJ2-1; D gene unclear. Germline V CDR1 and CDR2: SQVTM, ANQGSEA. Trimming cost V 5 bases and J 6 bases, with 14 bases left between them. The CDR3 spans 13 residues. The CDR3 DNA reads as TGCAGCGTTAGATTACAAGTAACCAATGAGCAGTTCTTC. This codes for CSVRLQVTNEQFF.

This clone occurred once. The chain recombines TRBV5-1 with TRBJ2-5, with TRBD2 matching over 7 bases. Per germline, CDR1 SGHRS and CDR2 YFSETQ. The CDR3 contains 15 residues. Trimming cost V 4 bases and J 7 bases; bases outside gene matches: 13. The CDR3 loop reads CASSLGAGEGVTQYF. CDR3 DNA: TGCGCCAGCAGCCTCGGGGCCGGGGAGGGAGTGACCCAGTACTTC.

The CDR3 DNA is TGCGCCAGCAGCTTGGCAGTTACCCATCAAGAGACCCAGTACTTC. This sequence encodes CASSLAVTHQETQYF. This chain uses TRBV5-1 with TRBJ2-5; D is ambiguous. V lost 0 bases to trimming and J lost 2 bases, with 11 bases between them. The CDR3 runs 15 residues. From germline, CDR1 is SGHRS and CDR2 YFSETQ.